This T cell receptor beta chain was identified during a study of blood T cell repertoires in COVID-19. Produced via immunoSEQ multiplex PCR; TCRdb's table is partial and in-frame only. The data contain about 370,000 clones, roughly nine tenths of them singletons. Germline V CDR1 and CDR2: MNHNY, SVGAGI (reference sequence). The germline V and J ends were trimmed by 3 bases and 10 bases, with 22 bases remaining between them. The CDR3 consists of 16 residues. The TCR originated in a woman aged 25 to 45 who had recovered from COVID-19. V gene TRBV6-6 combines with J gene TRBJ1-5; D is ambiguous. The sequencing input was PBMCs or T cells enriched from blood (not recorded which). CDR3 amino acids: CASSYSSTGTDYPQHF. The CDR3 DNA reads TGTGCCAGCAGTTATTCGTCCACGGGAACCGATTATCCCCAGCATTTT.